This entry concerns a single T cell receptor beta chain. What it binds is not known. The data belong to a study of identical twins. The V end was cut by 1 base, the J end by 7 bases, with 14 bases between. The germline CDR1 and CDR2 sequences are SEHNR and FQNEAQ (reference sequence). The CDR3 runs to 14 residues. Study-wide results and limits: The degree of excess twin sharing was weaker in beta out-of-frame sequences. Invariant cells of the MAIT and iNKT types might have partly distorted the zero-insertion analyses. Cord blood's abundant beta clonotypes had fewer insertions, unlike memory repertoires.

After template switching added a universal primer site, the resulting cDNA carried unique molecular identifiers. A single record per CDR3 protein comes from TCRdb applying MiXCR to the 5' RACE reads. The sample consists of about 570,000 distinct CDR3 sequences, 9.6% of them appearing once. The same data also contributed to another study, on yellow fever vaccine responses in identical twins.

The sequencing input was PBMCs. The sequence was obtained from a woman younger than 30 in good health. This chain uses TRBV7-9 with TRBJ2-7; the D gene is possibly TRBD2 (7 bases). CDR3 sequence (DNA): TGTGCCAGCAGCTTAGGACCACAGGGAGGGGAGCAGTACTTC. It translates to CASSLGPQGGEQYF.